Following are 28 T cell receptor beta chains from one sample sequenced in a study of regulatory T cells in long-lasting Graves disease. With iRepertoire HTBI primers and Arm-PCR of CDR3 regions, TCR beta libraries were built. TCRdb processed the multiplex PCR reads anew with MiXCR; each CDR3 protein has one entry. The sample lists around 450,000 distinct CDR3 sequences, approximately 16% seen once, with approximately 8% in the top ten. The time point is: newly diagnosed GD, antithyroid drugs for less than 3 months. PBMC RNA was the source of the TCR library. This sample also appeared in a second study, on T cells in Graves' hyperthyroidism and ophthalmopathy.

This sample comprised peripheral blood mononuclear cells (PBMCs), obtained at new diagnosis, from a patient treated with antithyroid drugs. The receptor set was obtained from a woman aged 40 to 55 with Graves disease.

This clonotype has just a few counts. V usage is TRBV28 and J usage is TRBJ1-6; tentatively, D is TRBD1 (6 bases). V lost 6 bases and J 2 bases, leaving 11 bases between the germline ends. Germline lookup yields CDR1 MDHEN and CDR2 SYDVKM. The CDR3 has 15 residues. The CDR3 DNA follows: TGTGCCAGCAGGGAGGGGGGTACCTATAATTCACCCCTCCACTTT. Translating gives CASREGGTYNSPLHF.

This chain uses TRBV11-2 with TRBJ2-1, with 11 bases aligning to TRBD2. Germline CDR1 is SGHAT and CDR2 is FQNNGV. There are 16 residues in the CDR3. J gave up 4 bases and V 5 bases, and 7 bases lay outside the gene matches. The CDR3 spells CASSPKTSGVYNEQFF. DNA for the CDR3: TGTGCCAGCAGCCCTAAGACTAGCGGGGTATACAATGAGCAGTTCTTC.

This clonotype was seen many times. This rearrangement joins TRBV28 to TRBJ1-4; D is unresolved. The V end lost 0 bases, the J end lost 7 bases, and 9 bases lay between the germline ends. The CDR3 runs to 14 residues. Germline CDR1 is MDHEN and CDR2 is SYDVKM. Here the CDR3 reads CASSLWAVREKLFF. CDR3 DNA sequence: TGTGCCAGCAGTTTATGGGCTGTGCGTGAAAAACTGTTTTTT.

The chain recombines TRBV28 with TRBJ2-7, with TRBD2 identical over 8 bases. The J segment lost 5 bases and the V segment lost 3 bases, leaving 21 bases of the junction unmatched. The germline CDR1 and CDR2 sequences are MDHEN and SYDVKM. The CDR3 is 19 residues long. The CDR3, as DNA: TGTGCCAGCAGTTTTTTTCTTCGGGGTCGGGAGGGGCGAACGAACGAGCAGTACTTC. Its translation is CASSFFLRGREGRTNEQYF.

V usage is TRBV3-1 and J usage is TRBJ2-7; maybe TRBD2 (5 bases). In germline, CDR1 is LGHDT, CDR2 YNNKEL (reference sequence). The CDR3 length is 17 residues. Trimming pared 1 base from V and 5 bases from J, leaving 21 bases between. CDR3 sequence (DNA): TGTGCCAGCAGCCAAGGATACTTCCCTGATAACGGGAACGAGCAGTACTTC. Its protein product is CASSQGYFPDNGNEQYF.

This clonotype turned up a few times. The genes are TRBV6-2 or TRBV6-3 and TRBJ2-1, with TRBD2 matching 8 bases. This CDR3 has 16 amino acids. Germline V gene sequence: CDR1 MNHEY, CDR2 SVGEGT. J was trimmed by 8 bases and V by 2 bases; bases with no gene match: 11. CDR3 amino acids: CASSYQVLAGFYEQFF. CDR3 bases: TGTGCCAGCAGTTACCAGGTGCTAGCGGGTTTCTATGAGCAGTTCTTC.

This clonotype occurred many times. The gene calls are TRBV28 and TRBJ1-4; 7 nucleotides align to TRBD1. CDR1 is MDHEN and CDR2 is SYDVKM in the germline V gene. The V gene end was trimmed by 4 bases and the J gene end by 0 bases; junction bases not matched to a gene: 5. The CDR3 totals 16 residues. Here the CDR3 reads CASSSWDSATNEKLFF. DNA for the CDR3: TGTGCCAGCAGTTCGTGGGACAGTGCAACTAATGAAAAACTGTTTTTT.

This clonotype was detected many times. This chain uses TRBV12-5 with TRBJ2-5; 8 bases are shared with TRBD2. Losses at the gene ends were 6 bases for V and 5 bases for J; bases not matched to a gene: 14. From germline, CDR1 is LGHNT and CDR2 FRNRAP. CDR3 length: 16 amino acids. CDR3 loop: CASGMTAGEVWETQYF. CDR3 in DNA: TGTGCTAGTGGGATGACAGCGGGAGAGGTCTGGGAGACCCAGTACTTC.

As to this clonotype: A read error may be the cause here, since a much bigger clone is one base away. This rearrangement joins TRBV5-5 to TRBJ2-1, with D maybe TRBD1 (6 bases). The V gene lost 3 bases and the J gene lost 0 bases, with 10 bases spanning the gap. The germline V gene encodes CDR1 SGHKS and CDR2 YYEKEE (reference sequence). This CDR3 has 15 residues. CDR3 DNA sequence: TGTGCCAGCAGCTCCGACAGGAACTCCTACAATGAGCAGTTCTTC. This codes for CASSSDRNSYNEQFF.

This clonotype showed up many times. The gene calls are TRBV3-1 and TRBJ2-1; no clear D. The CDR3 is made up of 15 amino acids. The V and J ends lost 0 bases and 6 bases respectively, with 12 bases between them. CDR1 LGHDT and CDR2 YNNKEL come from the germline V gene (reference sequence). CDR3 coding DNA: TGTGCCAGCAGCCAAGATCAGAACCTGGGCAATGAGCAGTTCTTC. This translates into CASSQDQNLGNEQFF.

This clonotype was detected ten times or more. This chain connects TRBV3-1 to TRBJ1-1; tentatively, D is TRBD1 (6 bases). This CDR3 is 14 amino acids long. Trimming stripped 6 bases from V and 0 bases from J, with 11 bases between. Germline CDR1 LGHDT, CDR2 YNNKEL (reference sequence). The CDR3 DNA reads as TGTGCCAGCAGGTCACAGGGTATGAACACTGAAGCTTTCTTT. It encodes CASRSQGMNTEAFF.

The genes are TRBV6-1 and TRBJ1-2, with 11 bases identical to TRBD1. The germline CDR1 and CDR2 sequences are MNHNS and SASEGT. This CDR3 has 16 amino acids. Losses at the gene ends were 4 bases for V and 5 bases for J; bases not matched to a gene: 9. The CDR3 nucleotides are TGTGCCAGCAGTGCCTTAGGGGACAGGGGGAATTATGGCTACACCTTC. It specifies CASSALGDRGNYGYTF.

The table lists this clonotype with many counts. The chain uses TRBV19 and TRBJ2-5; 7 bases are a match to TRBD1. This CDR3 contains 15 residues. The V gene end was trimmed by 6 bases and the J gene end by 1 base; junction bases not matched to a gene: 8. In germline, CDR1 is LNHDA, CDR2 SQIVND (reference sequence). The CDR3 region is CASSLFGQAQETQYF. CDR3 sequence (DNA): TGTGCCAGTAGCCTCTTTGGACAGGCCCAAGAGACCCAGTACTTC.

This clonotype appeared many times. This chain uses TRBV3-1 with TRBJ1-1; D is unclear. Germline CDR1 and CDR2: LGHDT and YNNKEL (reference sequence). Trimming took off 1 base at V and 0 bases at J, with 12 bases between the two ends. The CDR3 runs 16 residues. The DNA for the CDR3 is TGTGCCAGCAGCCAAGCATCTCGGAGGATGAACACTGAAGCTTTCTTT. Its protein product is CASSQASRRMNTEAFF.

This clonotype was picked up many times. This chain joins TRBV11-3 and TRBJ2-3, with unresolved D. Germline V CDR1 and CDR2: SGHNT, YENEEA. V was clipped by 4 bases and J by 1 base, with 21 bases between them. The CDR3 is 18 residues long. CDR3 sequence (DNA): TGTGCCAGCAGCTCAAGTAACCTCTCAGTCGGTGGCACAGATACGCAGTATTTT. Protein: CASSSSNLSVGGTDTQYF.

The chain uses TRBV20-1 and TRBJ1-2, with TRBD1 identical over 11 bases. CDR1 is DFQATT and CDR2 is SNEGSKA in the germline V gene (reference sequence). The CDR3 is made up of 12 amino acids. V trimming: 6 bases; J trimming: 3 bases; junction bases outside the gene matches: 0. The CDR3 loop reads CSAGQGDYGYTF. The DNA for the CDR3 is TGCAGTGCGGGACAGGGGGACTATGGCTACACCTTC.

This clonotype has a handful of counts. A junction boundary mismatches the germline segment, possibly from a read error. J is TRBJ2-5 and V is TRBV7-7; TRBD1 aligns across 7 bases. CDR1 is SSHAT and CDR2 is FNYEAQ in the germline V gene (reference sequence). The CDR3 runs to 15 residues. The DNA of the CDR3 is TGTGCTAGCAGCTTAACCCAGGGGGTCCTGGAGACCCAGTACTTC. The encoded protein is CASSLTQGVLETQYF.

This clonotype was detected ten times or more. The rearrangement links TRBV24-1 to TRBJ2-1; 12 nucleotides line up with TRBD2. J gave up 8 bases and V 3 bases, and 10 bases lay outside the gene matches. This CDR3 has 17 residues. The V gene's germline CDR1 is KGHDR and CDR2 SFDVKD. The chain's CDR3 is CATSDPYGTSGFDEQFF. CDR3 bases: TGTGCCACCAGTGATCCATACGGGACTAGCGGGTTCGATGAGCAGTTCTTC.

This clonotype was seen ten or more times. The chain recombines TRBV11-1 with TRBJ2-2; TRBD2 agrees at 10 bases. The junction had 11 bases not matched to a gene; V was cut back by 1 base and J by 6 bases. Looked up from germline, CDR1 is SGHAT and CDR2 is FQDESV (reference sequence). The CDR3 contains 18 residues. The CDR3 DNA follows: TGTGCCAGCAGCTTAGACTCAGCGGGAGGGCCTACCCCCGGGGAGCTGTTTTTT. Amino acid sequence: CASSLDSAGGPTPGELFF.

This clonotype was recorded once. This may arise from a read error, as a much more abundant clone is one base away. The V gene is TRBV9, the J gene TRBJ1-1; D remains ambiguous. V gave up 3 bases and J gave up 6 bases, with 12 bases separating them. Germline V gene lookup returns CDR1 SGDLS and CDR2 YYNGEE. This CDR3 region has 13 residues. CDR3 sequence reads: CASSAAEFSEAFF. In nucleotides, the CDR3 is TGTGCCAGCAGCGCAGCTGAGTTCTCTGAAGCTTTCTTT.

This clonotype was observed at least ten times. The chain joins TRBV11-2 to TRBJ2-3, with a tentative D call TRBD1 (6 bases). Trimming shortened V by 9 bases and J by 4 bases, and 20 bases separated the two germline ends. The germline gives CDR1 SGHAT, CDR2 FQNNGV. This CDR3 comprises 15 residues. The CDR3 here is CASSPPGPGADTQYF. Here the CDR3 DNA reads TGTGCCAGTTCGCCCCCGGGCCCAGGGGCAGATACGCAGTATTTT.

This clonotype was counted many times. The chain has TRBV4-1 and TRBJ2-5, with D perhaps assigned TRBD1 or TRBD2 (5 bases each). The V end lost 0 bases, the J end lost 5 bases, and 10 bases lay between the germline ends. The CDR3 runs to 14 residues. From germline, CDR1 is MGHRA and CDR2 YSYEKL. The CDR3 coding sequence is TGCGCCAGCAGCCAAGATCGGGGCAGTGAGACCCAGTACTTC. Its protein is CASSQDRGSETQYF.

This clonotype appeared many times. The genes are TRBV10-3 and TRBJ2-1, with D tentatively TRBD2 (5 bases). CDR3 size: 14 residues. The germline V gene encodes CDR1 ENHRY and CDR2 SYGVKD. The ends were cut back, 3 bases at V and 5 bases at J, with 11 bases in the middle. The CDR3 spells CAISEVSAHNEQFF. CDR3 DNA: TGTGCCATCAGTGAAGTTAGCGCACACAATGAGCAGTTCTTC.

The rearrangement joins TRBV5-1 to TRBJ1-4; a weak D match, TRBD1 (6 bases). Germline lookup yields CDR1 SGHRS and CDR2 YFSETQ. The CDR3 is made up of 14 amino acids. The V and J ends lost 1 base and 7 bases respectively, with 11 bases between them. CDR3 sequence (DNA): TGCGCCAGCAGCTTGCAGGGGTCTGGTGAAAAACTGTTTTTT. This gives the protein CASSLQGSGEKLFF.

This clonotype was seen a handful of times. V and J are TRBV20-1 and TRBJ2-1, with TRBD1 identical over 8 bases. The CDR3 has 15 amino acids. V trimming: 2 bases; J trimming: 0 bases; junction bases outside the gene matches: 3. Germline assignment: CDR1 DFQATT and CDR2 SNEGSKA (reference sequence). CDR3 amino acids: CSARQGALSYNEQFF. CDR3 nucleotide sequence: TGCAGTGCTAGACAGGGGGCTCTCTCCTACAATGAGCAGTTCTTC.

This clonotype was seen more than once but under ten times. The chain combines TRBV24-1 with TRBJ2-5; D possibly corresponds to TRBD1 (6 bases). The CDR3 is 14 residues long. V was trimmed by 2 bases and J by 2 bases, leaving 8 bases between them. From germline, CDR1 is KGHDR and CDR2 SFDVKD. The CDR3 bases are TGTGCCACCAGTGATTGGACAGTTCAAGAGACCCAGTACTTC. Amino acid sequence: CATSDWTVQETQYF.

This clonotype was counted many times. The chain joins TRBV28 to TRBJ1-1, with no clear D. The CDR3 is made up of 13 amino acids. Germline V CDR1 and CDR2: MDHEN, SYDVKM. Trimming took 1 base from V and 7 from J, leaving 10 bases between them. The CDR3 nucleotides read TGTGCCAGCAGTTTATCTAACGGGAGTGAAGCTTTCTTT. This encodes CASSLSNGSEAFF.

This clonotype came up many times. V and J are TRBV28 and TRBJ2-5, with D perhaps TRBD1 or TRBD2 (6 bases each). The germline V and J ends were trimmed by 2 bases and 3 bases, with 13 bases remaining between them. Germline CDR1 is MDHEN and CDR2 is SYDVKM. The CDR3 is 15 amino acids. For the CDR3, the DNA is TGTGCCAGCAGTTTACAGGGGAGGCTAAAAGAGACCCAGTACTTC. Translated: CASSLQGRLKETQYF.